This T cell receptor beta chain was retrieved from a study of monozygotic twins with cystic fibrosis. The overall study: Roughly 3 micrograms of fragmented DNA underwent about 14 PCR cycles for library preparation. Findings of the study overall: Age, concordance and disease severity did not associate with shared CDR3 numbers. Monozygotic CF twin pairs shared significantly more nucleotide-identical clonotypes than unrelated CF individuals did. Low clonality (median roughly 0.0095) suggested a mostly naive repertoire.

TCRdb keeps only in-frame clones here, not all; method: immunoSEQ multiplex PCR. This table holds 12,000 to 15,000 clones, 95% to 99% found once. Details on this clone: Its specificity is unknown.

The TCR was taken from a girl aged 2-15 years with cystic fibrosis. Sequenced material: blood.

CDR3: CASSLLVEGASYTF. Written as DNA, the CDR3 is TGTGCCAGCAGCTTGCTAGTGGAGGGGGCCAGCTACACCTTC. The chain combines TRBV5-5 with TRBJ1-2; TRBD1 aligns across 7 bases. The CDR3 covers 14 residues. The V gene end was trimmed by 1 base and the J gene end by 9 bases; junction bases not matched to a gene: 9. CDR1 SGHKS and CDR2 YYEKEE come from the germline V gene (reference sequence).